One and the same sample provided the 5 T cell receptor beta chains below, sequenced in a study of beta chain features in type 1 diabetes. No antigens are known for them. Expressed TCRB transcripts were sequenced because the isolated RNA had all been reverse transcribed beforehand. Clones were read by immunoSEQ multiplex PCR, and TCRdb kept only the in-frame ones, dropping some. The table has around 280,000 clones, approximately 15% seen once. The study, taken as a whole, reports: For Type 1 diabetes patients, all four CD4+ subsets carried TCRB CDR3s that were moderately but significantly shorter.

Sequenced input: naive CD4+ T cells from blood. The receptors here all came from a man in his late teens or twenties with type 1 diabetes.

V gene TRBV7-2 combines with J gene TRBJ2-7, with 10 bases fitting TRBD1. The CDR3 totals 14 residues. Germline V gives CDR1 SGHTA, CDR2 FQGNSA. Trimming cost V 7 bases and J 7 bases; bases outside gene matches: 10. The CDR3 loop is CASKTTGGFGEQYF. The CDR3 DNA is TGTGCCAGCAAAACGACAGGGGGCTTTGGGGAGCAGTACTTC.

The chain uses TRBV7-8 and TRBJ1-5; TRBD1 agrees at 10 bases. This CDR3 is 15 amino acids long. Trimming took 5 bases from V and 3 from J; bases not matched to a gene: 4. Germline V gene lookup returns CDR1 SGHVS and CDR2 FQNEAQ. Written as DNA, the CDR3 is TGTGCCAGCAGCCGGGACAGGGGTAACAATCAGCCCCAGCATTTT. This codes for CASSRDRGNNQPQHF. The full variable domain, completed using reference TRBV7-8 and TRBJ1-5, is GAGVSQSPRYKVAKRGQDVALRCDPISGHVSLFWYQQALGQGPEFLTYFQNEAQLDKSGLPSDRFFAERPEGSVSTLKIQRTQQEDSAVYLCASSRDRGNNQPQHFGDGTRLSIL.

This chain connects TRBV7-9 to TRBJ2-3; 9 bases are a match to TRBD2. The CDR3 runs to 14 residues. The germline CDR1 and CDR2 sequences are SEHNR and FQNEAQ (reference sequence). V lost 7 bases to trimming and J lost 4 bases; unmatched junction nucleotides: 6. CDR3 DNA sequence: TGTGCCAGCACCCAAGCGGGAGGTTCAGATACGCAGTATTTT. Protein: CASTQAGGSDTQYF.

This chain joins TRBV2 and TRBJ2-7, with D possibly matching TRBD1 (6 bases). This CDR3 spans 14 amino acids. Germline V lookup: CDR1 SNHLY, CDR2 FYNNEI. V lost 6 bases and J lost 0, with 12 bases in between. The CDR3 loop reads CASSGQLYSYEQYF. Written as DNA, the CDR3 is TGTGCCAGCAGCGGACAGCTATACTCCTACGAGCAGTACTTC.

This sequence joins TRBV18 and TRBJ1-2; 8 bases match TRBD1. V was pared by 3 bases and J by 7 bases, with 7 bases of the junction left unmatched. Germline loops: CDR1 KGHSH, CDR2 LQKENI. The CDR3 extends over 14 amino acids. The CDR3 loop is CASSPPTGATGYTF. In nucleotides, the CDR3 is TGTGCCAGCTCACCTCCGACAGGGGCTACTGGCTACACCTTC.